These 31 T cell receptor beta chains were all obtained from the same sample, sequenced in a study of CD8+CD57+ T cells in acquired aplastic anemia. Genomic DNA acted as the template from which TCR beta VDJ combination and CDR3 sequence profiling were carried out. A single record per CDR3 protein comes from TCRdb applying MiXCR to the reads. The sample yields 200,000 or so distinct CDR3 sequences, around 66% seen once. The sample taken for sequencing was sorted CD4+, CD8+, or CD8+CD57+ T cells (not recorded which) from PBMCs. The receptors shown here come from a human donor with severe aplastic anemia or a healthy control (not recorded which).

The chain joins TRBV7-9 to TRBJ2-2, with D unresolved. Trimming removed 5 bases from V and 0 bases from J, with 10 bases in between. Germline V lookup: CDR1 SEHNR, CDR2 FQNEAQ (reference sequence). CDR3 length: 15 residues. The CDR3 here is CASSHSGANTGELFF. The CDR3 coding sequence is TGTGCCAGCAGCCACTCGGGCGCGAACACCGGGGAGCTGTTTTTT.

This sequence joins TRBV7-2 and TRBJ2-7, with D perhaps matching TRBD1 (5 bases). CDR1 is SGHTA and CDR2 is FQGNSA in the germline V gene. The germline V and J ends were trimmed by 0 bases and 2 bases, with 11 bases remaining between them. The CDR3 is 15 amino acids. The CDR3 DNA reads TGTGCCAGCAGCTTAGCGGCAGGGTTGACCTACGAGCAGTACTTC. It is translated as CASSLAAGLTYEQYF. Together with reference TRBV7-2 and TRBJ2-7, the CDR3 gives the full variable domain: GAGVSQSPSNKVTEKGKDVELRCDPISGHTALYWYRQSLGQGLEFLIYFQGNSAPDKSGLPSDRFSAERTGGSVSTLTIQRTQQEDSAVYLCASSLAAGLTYEQYFGPGTRLTVT.

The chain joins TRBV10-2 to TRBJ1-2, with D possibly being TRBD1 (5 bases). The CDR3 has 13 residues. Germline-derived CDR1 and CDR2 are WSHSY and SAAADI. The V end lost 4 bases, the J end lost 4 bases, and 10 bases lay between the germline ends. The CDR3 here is CASSAGLVYGYTF. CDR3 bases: TGCGCCAGCAGTGCGGGGCTCGTCTATGGCTACACCTTC.

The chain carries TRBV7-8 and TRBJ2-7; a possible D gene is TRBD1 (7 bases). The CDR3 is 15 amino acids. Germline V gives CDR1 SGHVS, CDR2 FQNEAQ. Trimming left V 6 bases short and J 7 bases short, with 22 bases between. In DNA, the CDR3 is TGTGCCAGCAGTTTGGACTGGCGGGACAGTTTAGAGCAGTACTTC. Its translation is CASSLDWRDSLEQYF.

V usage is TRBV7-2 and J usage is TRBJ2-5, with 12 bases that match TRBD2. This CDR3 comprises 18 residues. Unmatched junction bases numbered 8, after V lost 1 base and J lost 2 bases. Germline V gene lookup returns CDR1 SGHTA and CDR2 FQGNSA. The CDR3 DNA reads TGTGCCAGCAGCTTAGGTCGTCGACTAGCGGGGGCGCAAGAGACCCAGTACTTC. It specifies CASSLGRRLAGAQETQYF.

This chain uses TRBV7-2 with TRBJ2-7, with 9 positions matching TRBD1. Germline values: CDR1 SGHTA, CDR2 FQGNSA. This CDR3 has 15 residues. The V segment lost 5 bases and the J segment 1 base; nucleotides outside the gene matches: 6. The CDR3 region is CASSRAGTGSYEQYF. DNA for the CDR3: TGTGCCAGCAGCCGAGCAGGGACAGGGTCCTACGAGCAGTACTTC.

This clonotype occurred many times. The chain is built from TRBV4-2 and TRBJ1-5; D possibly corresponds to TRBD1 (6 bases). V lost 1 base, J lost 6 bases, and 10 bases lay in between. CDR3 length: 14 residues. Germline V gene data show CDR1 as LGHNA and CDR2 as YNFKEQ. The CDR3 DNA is TGTGCCAGCAGCCAAGCTGAACAGGGTCAGCCCCAGCATTTT. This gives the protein CASSQAEQGQPQHF.

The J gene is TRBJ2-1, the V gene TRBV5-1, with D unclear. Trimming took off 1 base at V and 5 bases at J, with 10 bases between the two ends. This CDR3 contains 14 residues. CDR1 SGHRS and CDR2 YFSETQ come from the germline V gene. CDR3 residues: CASSLPTPDNEQFF. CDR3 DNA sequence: TGCGCCAGCAGCTTGCCCACCCCAGACAATGAGCAGTTCTTC.

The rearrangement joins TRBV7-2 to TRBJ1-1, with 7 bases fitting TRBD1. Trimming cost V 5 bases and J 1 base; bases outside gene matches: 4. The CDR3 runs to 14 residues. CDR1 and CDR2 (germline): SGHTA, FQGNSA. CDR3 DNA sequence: TGTGCCAGCAGCCCGGACAGGAGGAACACTGAAGCTTTCTTT. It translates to CASSPDRRNTEAFF.

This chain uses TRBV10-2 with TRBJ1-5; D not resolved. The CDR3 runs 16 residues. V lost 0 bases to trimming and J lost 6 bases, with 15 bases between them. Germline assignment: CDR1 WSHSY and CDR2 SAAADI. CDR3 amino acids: CASSESMPNIGQPQHF. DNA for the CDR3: TGCGCCAGCAGTGAGTCTATGCCCAATATCGGTCAGCCCCAGCATTTT.

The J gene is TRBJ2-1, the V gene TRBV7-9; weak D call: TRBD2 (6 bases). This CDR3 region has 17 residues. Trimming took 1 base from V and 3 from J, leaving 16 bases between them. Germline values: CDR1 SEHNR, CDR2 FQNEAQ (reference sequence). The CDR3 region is CASSLDLVGRGYNEQFF. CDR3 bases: TGTGCCAGCAGCTTAGACCTCGTCGGGAGAGGCTACAATGAGCAGTTCTTC. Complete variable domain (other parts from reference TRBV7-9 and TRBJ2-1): DTGVSQNPRHKITKRGQNVTFRCDPISEHNRLYWYRQTLGQGPEFLTYFQNEAQLEKSRLLSDRFSAERPKGSFSTLEIQRTEQGDSAMYLCASSLDLVGRGYNEQFFGPGTRLTVL.

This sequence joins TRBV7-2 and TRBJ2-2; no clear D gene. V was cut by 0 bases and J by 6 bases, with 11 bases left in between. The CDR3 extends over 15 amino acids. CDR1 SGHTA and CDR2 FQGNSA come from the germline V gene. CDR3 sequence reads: CASSLAWAESGELFF. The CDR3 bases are TGTGCCAGCAGCTTAGCGTGGGCGGAGTCCGGGGAGCTGTTTTTT.

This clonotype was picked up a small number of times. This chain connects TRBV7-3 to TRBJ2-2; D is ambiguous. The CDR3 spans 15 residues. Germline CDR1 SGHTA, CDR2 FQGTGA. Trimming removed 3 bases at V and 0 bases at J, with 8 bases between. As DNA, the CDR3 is TGTGCCAGCAGCTTGGTCGCCGCGAACACCGGGGAGCTGTTTTTT. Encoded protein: CASSLVAANTGELFF. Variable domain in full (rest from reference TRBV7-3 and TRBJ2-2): GAGVSQTPSNKVTEKGKYVELRCDPISGHTALYWYRQSLGQGPEFLIYFQGTGAADDSGLPNDRFFAVRPEGSVSTLKIQRTERGDSAVYLCASSLVAANTGELFFGEGSRLTVL.

In DNA, the CDR3 is TGTGCCAGCAGTTCCCCAAGCGGGCCTCCCTACGAGCAGTACTTC. Translating it yields CASSSPSGPPYEQYF. This chain uses TRBV7-2 with TRBJ2-7; a possible D gene is TRBD2 (6 bases). V lost 6 bases and J 2 bases, leaving 17 bases between the germline ends. This CDR3 comprises 15 residues. Germline CDR1 is SGHTA and CDR2 is FQGNSA.

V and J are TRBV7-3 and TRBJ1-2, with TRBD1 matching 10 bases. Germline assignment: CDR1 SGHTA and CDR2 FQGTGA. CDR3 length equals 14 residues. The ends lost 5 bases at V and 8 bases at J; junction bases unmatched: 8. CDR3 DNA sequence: TGTGCCAGCAGCCAGGGACAGGGGATGAGAGGCTACACCTTC. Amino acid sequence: CASSQGQGMRGYTF.

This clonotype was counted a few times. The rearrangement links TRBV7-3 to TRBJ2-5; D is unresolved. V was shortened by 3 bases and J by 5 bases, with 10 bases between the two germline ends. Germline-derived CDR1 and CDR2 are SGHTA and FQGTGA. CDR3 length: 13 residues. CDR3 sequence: CASSFGQRETQYF. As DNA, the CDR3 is TGTGCCAGCAGCTTCGGCCAGAGGGAGACCCAGTACTTC.

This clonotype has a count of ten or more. CDR3 region: CASRVRGGTEAFF. The DNA of the CDR3 is TGTGCCAGTAGGGTCAGGGGAGGCACTGAAGCTTTCTTT. The chain links TRBV19 to TRBJ1-1; the D gene is possibly TRBD1 (6 bases). The CDR3 has 13 residues. Germline V gene data show CDR1 as LNHDA and CDR2 as SQIVND (reference sequence). Between the trimmed V and J ends, which lost 6 bases and 4 bases, there was a span of 12 bases.

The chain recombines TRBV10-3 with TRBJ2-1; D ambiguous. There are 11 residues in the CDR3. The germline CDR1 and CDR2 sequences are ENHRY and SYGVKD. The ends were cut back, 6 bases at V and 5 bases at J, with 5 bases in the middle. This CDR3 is CAISPDNEQFF. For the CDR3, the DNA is TGTGCCATCAGCCCCGACAATGAGCAGTTCTTC.

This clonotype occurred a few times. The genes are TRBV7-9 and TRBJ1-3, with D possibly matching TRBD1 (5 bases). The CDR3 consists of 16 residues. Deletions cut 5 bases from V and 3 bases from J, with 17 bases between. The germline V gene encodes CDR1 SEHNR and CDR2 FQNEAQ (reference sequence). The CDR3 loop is CASSHGPGGVGNTIYF. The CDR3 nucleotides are TGTGCCAGCAGCCACGGCCCAGGAGGGGTTGGAAACACCATATATTTT.

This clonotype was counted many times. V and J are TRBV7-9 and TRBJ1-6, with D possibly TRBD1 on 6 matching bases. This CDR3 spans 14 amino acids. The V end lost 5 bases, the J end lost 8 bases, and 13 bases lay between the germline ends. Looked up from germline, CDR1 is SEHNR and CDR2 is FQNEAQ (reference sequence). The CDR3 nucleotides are TGTGCCAGCAGCCGGGGGCCCCGGCATTCACCCCTCCACTTT. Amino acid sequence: CASSRGPRHSPLHF.

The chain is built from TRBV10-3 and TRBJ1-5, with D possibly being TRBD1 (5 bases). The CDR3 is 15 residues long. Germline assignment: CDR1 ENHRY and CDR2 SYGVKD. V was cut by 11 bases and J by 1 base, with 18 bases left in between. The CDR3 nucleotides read TGTGCCTCCAAAACGGGGCCGGAGAGCAATCAGCCCCAGCATTTT. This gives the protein CASKTGPESNQPQHF.

Here the CDR3 DNA reads TGCGCCAGCAGCGGGGACAGGCCATCCTACGAGCAGTACTTC. Amino acids: CASSGDRPSYEQYF. This sequence joins TRBV5-1 and TRBJ2-7; 8 nucleotides agree with TRBD1. Per germline, CDR1 SGHRS and CDR2 YFSETQ. The CDR3 has 14 residues. The trim removed 4 bases at V and 1 base at J, leaving 4 bases unmatched.

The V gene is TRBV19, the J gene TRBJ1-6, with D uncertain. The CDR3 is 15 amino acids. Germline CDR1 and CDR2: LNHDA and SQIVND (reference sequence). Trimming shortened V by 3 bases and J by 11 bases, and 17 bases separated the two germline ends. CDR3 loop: CASSMEPRPSAPLHF. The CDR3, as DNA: TGTGCCAGTAGTATGGAGCCTCGTCCGTCCGCACCCCTCCACTTT.

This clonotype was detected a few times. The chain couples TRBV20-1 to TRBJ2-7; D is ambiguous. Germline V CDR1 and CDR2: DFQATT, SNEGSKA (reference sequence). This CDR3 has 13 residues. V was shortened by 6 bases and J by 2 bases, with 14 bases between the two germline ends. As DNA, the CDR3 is TGCAGTGCGGCTCCCGACTGGACCTACGAGCAGTACTTC. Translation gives CSAAPDWTYEQYF.

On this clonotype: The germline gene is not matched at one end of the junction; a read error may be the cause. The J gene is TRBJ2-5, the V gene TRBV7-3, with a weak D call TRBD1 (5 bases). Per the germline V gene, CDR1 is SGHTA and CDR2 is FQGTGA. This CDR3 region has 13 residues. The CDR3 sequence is CASSQGWGETRYF. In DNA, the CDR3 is TGTGCCAGCAGCCAAGGGTGGGGCGAGACCCGGTACTTC.

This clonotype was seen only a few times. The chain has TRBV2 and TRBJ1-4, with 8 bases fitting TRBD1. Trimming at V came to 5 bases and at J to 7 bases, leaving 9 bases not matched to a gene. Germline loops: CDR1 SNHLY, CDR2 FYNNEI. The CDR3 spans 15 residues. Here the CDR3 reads CASSMTTGVGEKLFF. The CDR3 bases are TGTGCCAGCAGTATGACGACAGGGGTCGGTGAAAAACTGTTTTTT. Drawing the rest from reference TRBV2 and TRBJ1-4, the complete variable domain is EPEVTQTPSHQVTQMGQEVILRCVPISNHLYFYWYRQILGQKVEFLVSFYNNEISEKSEIFDDQFSVERPDGSNFTLKIRSTKLEDSAMYFCASSMTTGVGEKLFFGSGTQLSVL.

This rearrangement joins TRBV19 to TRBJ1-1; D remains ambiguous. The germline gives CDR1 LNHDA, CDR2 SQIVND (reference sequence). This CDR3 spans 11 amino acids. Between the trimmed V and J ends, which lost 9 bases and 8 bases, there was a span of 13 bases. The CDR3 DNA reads TGTGCCAGCCATGGGATGGGGGAAGCTTTCTTT. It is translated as CASHGMGEAFF.

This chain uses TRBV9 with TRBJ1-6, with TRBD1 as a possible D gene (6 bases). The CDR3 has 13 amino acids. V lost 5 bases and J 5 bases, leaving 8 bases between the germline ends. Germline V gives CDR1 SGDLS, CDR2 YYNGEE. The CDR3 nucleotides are TGTGCCAGCAGGGGGGGCAATAATTCACCCCTCCACTTT. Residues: CASRGGNNSPLHF.

CDR3 protein: CASSQEGWGANYGYTF. DNA of the CDR3: TGTGCCAGCAGCCAAGAGGGTTGGGGTGCTAACTATGGCTACACCTTC. This chain uses TRBV25-1 with TRBJ1-2; D gene unclear. The germline gives CDR1 MGHDK, CDR2 SYGVNS. The V gene lost 6 bases and the J gene lost 0 bases, with 17 bases spanning the gap. There are 16 residues in the CDR3.

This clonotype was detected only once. The CDR3 spells CASLWDGRGNYGYTF. The CDR3, as DNA: TGTGCCAGTCTGTGGGACGGCAGGGGAAACTATGGCTACACCTTC. The J gene is TRBJ1-2, the V gene TRBV2, with TRBD1 as a possible D gene (6 bases). CDR1 is SNHLY and CDR2 is FYNNEI in the germline V gene. With 9 bases removed from V and 2 bases from J, the gap between germline ends came to 19 bases. The CDR3 sequence is 15 residues long. The complete variable domain, with remaining parts taken from reference TRBV2 and TRBJ1-2, reads EPEVTQTPSHQVTQMGQEVILRCVPISNHLYFYWYRQILGQKVEFLVSFYNNEISEKSEIFDDQFSVERPDGSNFTLKIRSTKLEDSAMYFCASLWDGRGNYGYTFGSGTRLTVV.

The CDR3 protein is CASSTQDGSYEQYF. Here the CDR3 DNA reads TGTGCCAGTAGTACTCAGGACGGATCCTACGAGCAGTACTTC. The rearrangement uses TRBV19 and TRBJ2-7, with D unclear. Trimming pared 4 bases from V and 1 base from J, leaving 11 bases between. Germline CDR1 is LNHDA and CDR2 is SQIVND (reference sequence). The CDR3 covers 14 residues.